This record covers a single TCR beta chain. Its antigen is not identified. The data stem from a study of beta chain features in type 1 diabetes. Overall study findings and caveats: Naive, central memory and Treg TCRB repertoires seemed to resemble each other more closely in patients than they did in healthy donors.

Per germline, CDR1 SGHAT and CDR2 FQNNGV. This CDR3 comprises 13 residues. The V segment lost 1 base and the J segment 13 bases; nucleotides outside the gene matches: 7. Averaging roughly 100 mL, one heparinised blood draw was given by each donor. Using CD45RO/CCR7/CD25/CD127/CD95/CD27, CD4+ naive, central memory, regulatory and stem cell-like memory cells were sorted. Expressed TCRB transcripts were sequenced, since all the RNA that had been isolated was reverse transcribed. Sequenced by immunoSEQ multiplex PCR; TCRdb stores in-frame clones only, minus some. The sample contains about 220,000 clones, 11% of which appear only once.

This chain connects TRBV11-2 to TRBJ2-1; 7 bases fit TRBD2. Material: central memory CD4+ T cells from blood. This receptor was obtained from a man between 18 and 29 years old in good health. The CDR3 spells CASSLGISGFQFF. CDR3 bases: TGTGCCAGCAGCTTAGGTATTAGCGGGTTTCAGTTCTTC. Together with reference TRBV11-2 and TRBJ2-1, the CDR3 gives the full variable domain: EAGVAQSPRYKIIEKRQSVAFWCNPISGHATLYWYQQILGQGPKLLIQFQNNGVVDDSQLPKDRFSAERLKGVDSTLKIQPAKLEDSAVYLCASSLGISGFQFFGPGTRLTVL.